This TCR beta chain was sequenced for a study of T-cell memory formation after mild COVID-19. This clonotype was counted many times. The antigen is undetermined. Trimming took 4 bases from V and 0 from J; bases not matched to a gene: 0. The V gene's germline CDR1 is MRHNA and CDR2 SNTAGT. This CDR3 contains 15 residues. Each CDR3 protein gets one entry after TCRdb re-called the 5' RACE reads with MiXCR. The profile shows some 110,000 distinct CDR3 sequences, around 11% of them singletons. General study findings and limits: Mainly in CM and EM were contracting CD4+ clones; CD8+ were in EMRA.

The sequenced material came from PBMCs or a T cell subset sorted from them (not recorded which). The rearrangement links TRBV6-4 to TRBJ2-1; 10 bases are shared with TRBD2. The TCR originated in an adult woman who had mild COVID-19 (a few samples of this study predate the infection). Cell type and time point are not known. The CDR3 DNA sequence: TGTGCCAGCAGTGGGACTAGCGGCTCCTACAATGAGCAGTTCTTC. It codes for CASSGTSGSYNEQFF.